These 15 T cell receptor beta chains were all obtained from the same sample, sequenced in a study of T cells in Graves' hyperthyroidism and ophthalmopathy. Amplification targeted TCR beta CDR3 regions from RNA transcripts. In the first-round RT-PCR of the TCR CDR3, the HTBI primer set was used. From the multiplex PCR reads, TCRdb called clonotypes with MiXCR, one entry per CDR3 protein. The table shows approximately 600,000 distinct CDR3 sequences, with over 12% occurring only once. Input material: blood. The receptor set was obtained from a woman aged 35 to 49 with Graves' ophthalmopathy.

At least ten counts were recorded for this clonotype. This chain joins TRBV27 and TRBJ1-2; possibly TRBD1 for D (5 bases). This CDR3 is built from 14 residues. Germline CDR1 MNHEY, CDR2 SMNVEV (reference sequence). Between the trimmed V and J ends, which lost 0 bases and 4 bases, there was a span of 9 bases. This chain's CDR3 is CASSLSTASYGYTF. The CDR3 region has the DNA TGTGCCAGCAGTTTATCGACAGCGTCCTATGGCTACACCTTC.

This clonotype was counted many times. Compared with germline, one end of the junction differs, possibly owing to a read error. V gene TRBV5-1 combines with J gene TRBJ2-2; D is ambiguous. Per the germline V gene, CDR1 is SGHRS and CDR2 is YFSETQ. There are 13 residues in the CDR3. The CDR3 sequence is CASSLGNTGELFF. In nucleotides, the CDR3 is TGTGCCAGCAGCTTAGGGAACACCGGGGAGCTGTTTTTT.

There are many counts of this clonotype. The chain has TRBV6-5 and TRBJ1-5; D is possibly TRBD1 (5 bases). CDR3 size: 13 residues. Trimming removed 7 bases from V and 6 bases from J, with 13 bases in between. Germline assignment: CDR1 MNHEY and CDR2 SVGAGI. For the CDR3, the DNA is TGTGCCAGCACCCTGCGGGGGAGTCAGCCCCAGCATTTT. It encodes CASTLRGSQPQHF.

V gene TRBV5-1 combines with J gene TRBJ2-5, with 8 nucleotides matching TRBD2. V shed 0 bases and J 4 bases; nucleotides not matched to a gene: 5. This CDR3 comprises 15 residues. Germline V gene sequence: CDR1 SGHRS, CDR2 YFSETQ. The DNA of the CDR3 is TGCGCCAGCAGCTTGGGAGCGGGAGTCACAGAGACCCAGTACTTC. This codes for CASSLGAGVTETQYF.

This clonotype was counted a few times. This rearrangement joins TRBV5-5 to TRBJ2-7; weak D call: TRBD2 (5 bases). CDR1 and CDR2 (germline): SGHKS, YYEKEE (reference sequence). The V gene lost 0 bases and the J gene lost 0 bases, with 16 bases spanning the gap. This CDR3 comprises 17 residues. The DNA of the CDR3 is TGTGCCAGCAGCTTGGCCGTATCGGGGAGTAGCTCCTACGAGCAGTACTTC. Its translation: CASSLAVSGSSSYEQYF.

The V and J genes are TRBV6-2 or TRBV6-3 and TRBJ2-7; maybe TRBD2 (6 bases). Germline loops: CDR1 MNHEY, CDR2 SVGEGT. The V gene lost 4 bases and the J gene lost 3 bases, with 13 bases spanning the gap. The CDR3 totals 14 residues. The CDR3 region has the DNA TGTGCCAGCAGTTTAGCGGCCGCCTTCTACGAGCAGTACTTC. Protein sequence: CASSLAAAFYEQYF.

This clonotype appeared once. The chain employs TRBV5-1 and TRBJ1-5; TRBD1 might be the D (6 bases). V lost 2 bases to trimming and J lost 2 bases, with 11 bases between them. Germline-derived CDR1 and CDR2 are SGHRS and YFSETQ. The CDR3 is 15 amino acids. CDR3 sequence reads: CASSLQGMGNQPQHF. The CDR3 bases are TGCGCCAGCAGCTTACAGGGTATGGGCAATCAGCCCCAGCATTTT.

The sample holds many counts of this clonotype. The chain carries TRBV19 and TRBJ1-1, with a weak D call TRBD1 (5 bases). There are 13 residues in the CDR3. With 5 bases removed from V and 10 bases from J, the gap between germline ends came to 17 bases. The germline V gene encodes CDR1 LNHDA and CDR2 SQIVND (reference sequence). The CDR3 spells CASSPARDRRAFF. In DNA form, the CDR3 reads TGTGCCAGTAGTCCCGCCAGGGATAGAAGAGCTTTCTTT.

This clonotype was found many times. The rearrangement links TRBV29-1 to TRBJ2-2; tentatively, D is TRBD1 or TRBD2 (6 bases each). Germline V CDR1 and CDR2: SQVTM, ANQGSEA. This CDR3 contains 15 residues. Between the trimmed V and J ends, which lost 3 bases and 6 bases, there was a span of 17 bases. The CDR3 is CSVEDYSGVAGELFF. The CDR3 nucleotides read TGCAGCGTTGAGGACTATTCAGGGGTGGCCGGGGAGCTGTTTTTT.

CDR3 sequence: CAWSLRTEAFF. The CDR3 region has the DNA TGTGCCTGGAGTCTGCGCACTGAAGCTTTCTTT. The chain employs TRBV30 and TRBJ1-1; no firm D call. The germline V gene encodes CDR1 GTSNPN and CDR2 SVGIG (reference sequence). V shed 2 bases and J shed 4 bases, with 5 bases lying between them. This CDR3 has 11 residues.

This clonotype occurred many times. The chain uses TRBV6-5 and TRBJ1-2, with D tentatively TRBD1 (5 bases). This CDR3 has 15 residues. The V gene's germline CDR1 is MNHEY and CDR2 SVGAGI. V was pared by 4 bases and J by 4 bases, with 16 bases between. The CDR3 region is CASSSQGSGLYGYTF. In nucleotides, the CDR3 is TGTGCCAGCAGTTCCCAGGGAAGCGGTCTCTATGGCTACACCTTC.

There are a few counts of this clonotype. CDR3 in DNA: TGTGCCAGCAGCCCGCAGACTAGCGGACTCGGGGAGCTGTTTTTT. This encodes CASSPQTSGLGELFF. The rearrangement uses TRBV11-3 and TRBJ2-2; TRBD2 matches at 9 bases. V shed 5 bases, J shed 7 bases, and the junction held 8 bases outside the gene matches. The CDR3 length is 15 residues. Germline V gene sequence: CDR1 SGHNT, CDR2 YENEEA.

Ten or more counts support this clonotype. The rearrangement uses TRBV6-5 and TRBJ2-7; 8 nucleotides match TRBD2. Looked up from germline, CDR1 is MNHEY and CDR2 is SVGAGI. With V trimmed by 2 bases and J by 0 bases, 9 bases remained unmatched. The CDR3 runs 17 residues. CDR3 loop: CASSYGPTGTSSYEQYF. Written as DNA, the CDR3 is TGTGCCAGCAGTTACGGTCCCACCGGGACTAGCTCCTACGAGCAGTACTTC.

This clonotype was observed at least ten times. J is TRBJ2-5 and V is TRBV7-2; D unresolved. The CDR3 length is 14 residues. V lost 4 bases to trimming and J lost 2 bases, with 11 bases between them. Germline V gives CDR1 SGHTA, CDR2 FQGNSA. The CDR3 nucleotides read TGTGCCAGCAGCTCGCACGACGCACAAGAGACCCAGTACTTC. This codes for CASSSHDAQETQYF.

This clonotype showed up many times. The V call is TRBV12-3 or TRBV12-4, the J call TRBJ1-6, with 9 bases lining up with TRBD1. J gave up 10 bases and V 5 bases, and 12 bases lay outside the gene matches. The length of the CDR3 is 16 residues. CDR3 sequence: CASSSGQGQVRSPLHF. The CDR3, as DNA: TGTGCCAGCAGTAGCGGACAGGGGCAAGTAAGGTCACCCCTCCACTTT.